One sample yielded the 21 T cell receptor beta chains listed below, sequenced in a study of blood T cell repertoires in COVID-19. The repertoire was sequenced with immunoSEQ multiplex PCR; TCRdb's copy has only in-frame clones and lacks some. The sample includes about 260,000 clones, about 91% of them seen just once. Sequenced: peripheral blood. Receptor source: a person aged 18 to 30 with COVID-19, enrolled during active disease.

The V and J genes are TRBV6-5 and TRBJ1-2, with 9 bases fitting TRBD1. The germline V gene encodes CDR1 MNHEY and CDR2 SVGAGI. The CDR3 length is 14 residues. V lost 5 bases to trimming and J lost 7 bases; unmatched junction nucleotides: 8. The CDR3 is CASSQTDRGFGYTF. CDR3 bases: TGTGCCAGCAGTCAGACCGACAGGGGGTTTGGCTACACCTTC.

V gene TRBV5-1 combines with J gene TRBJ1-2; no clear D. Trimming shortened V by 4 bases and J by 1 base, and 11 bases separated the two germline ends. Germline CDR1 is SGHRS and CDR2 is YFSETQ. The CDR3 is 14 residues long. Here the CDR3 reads CASSPTAGNYGYTF. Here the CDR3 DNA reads TGCGCCAGCAGCCCCACGGCGGGTAACTATGGCTACACCTTC.

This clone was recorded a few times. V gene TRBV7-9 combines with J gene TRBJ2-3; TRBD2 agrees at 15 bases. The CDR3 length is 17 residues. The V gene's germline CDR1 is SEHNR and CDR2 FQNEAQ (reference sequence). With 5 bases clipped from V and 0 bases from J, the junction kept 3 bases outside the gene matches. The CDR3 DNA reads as TGTGCCAGCAGCAGAGGGACTAGCGGGAGGAGCACAGATACGCAGTATTTT. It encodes CASSRGTSGRSTDTQYF.

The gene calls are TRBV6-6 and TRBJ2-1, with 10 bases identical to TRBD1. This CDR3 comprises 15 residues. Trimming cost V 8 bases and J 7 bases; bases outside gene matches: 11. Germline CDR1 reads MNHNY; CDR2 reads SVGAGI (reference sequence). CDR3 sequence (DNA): TGTGCCAGCGACATCCTGGGACAGGGGTTGAATGAGCAGTTCTTC. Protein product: CASDILGQGLNEQFF.

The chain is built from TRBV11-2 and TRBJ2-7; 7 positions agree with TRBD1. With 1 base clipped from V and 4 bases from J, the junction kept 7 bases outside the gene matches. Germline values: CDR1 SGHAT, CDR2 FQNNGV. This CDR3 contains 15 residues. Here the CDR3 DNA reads TGTGCCAGCAGCTTAGGCCAGGGGGTCGGGTACGAGCAGTACTTC. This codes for CASSLGQGVGYEQYF.

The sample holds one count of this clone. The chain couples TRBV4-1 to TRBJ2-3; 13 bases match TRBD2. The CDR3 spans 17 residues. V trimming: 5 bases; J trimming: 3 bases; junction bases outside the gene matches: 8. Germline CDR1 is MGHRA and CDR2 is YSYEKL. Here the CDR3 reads CASSTSRTSGRTDTQYF. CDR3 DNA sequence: TGCGCCAGCAGCACCTCCCGGACTAGCGGGAGAACAGATACGCAGTATTTT.

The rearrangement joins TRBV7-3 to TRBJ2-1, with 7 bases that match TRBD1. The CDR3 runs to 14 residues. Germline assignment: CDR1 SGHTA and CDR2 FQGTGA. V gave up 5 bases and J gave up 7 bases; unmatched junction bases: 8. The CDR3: CASSRTGTENEQFF. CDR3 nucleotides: TGTGCCAGCAGCCGTACCGGGACAGAGAATGAGCAGTTCTTC.

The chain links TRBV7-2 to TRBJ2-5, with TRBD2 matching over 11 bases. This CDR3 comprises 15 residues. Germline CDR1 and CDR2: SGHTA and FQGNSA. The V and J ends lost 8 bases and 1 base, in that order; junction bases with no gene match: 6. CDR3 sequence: CASAPSGRPQETQYF. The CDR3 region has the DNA TGTGCCAGCGCCCCTAGCGGGAGGCCCCAAGAGACCCAGTACTTC.

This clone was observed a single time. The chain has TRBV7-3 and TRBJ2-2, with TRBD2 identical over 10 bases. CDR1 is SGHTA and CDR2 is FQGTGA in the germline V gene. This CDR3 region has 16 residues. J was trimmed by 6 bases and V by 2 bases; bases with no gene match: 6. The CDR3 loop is CASSLLAGDLAGELFF. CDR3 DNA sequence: TGTGCCAGCAGCTTACTAGCGGGAGATCTTGCCGGGGAGCTGTTTTTT.

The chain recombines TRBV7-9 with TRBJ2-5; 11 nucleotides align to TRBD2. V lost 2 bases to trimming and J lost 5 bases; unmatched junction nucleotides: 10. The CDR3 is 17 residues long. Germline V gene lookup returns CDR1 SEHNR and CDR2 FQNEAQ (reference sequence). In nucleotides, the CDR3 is TGTGCCAGCAGCTTAAGACCGAGACTAGCGGGAAAGGAGACCCAGTACTTC. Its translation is CASSLRPRLAGKETQYF.

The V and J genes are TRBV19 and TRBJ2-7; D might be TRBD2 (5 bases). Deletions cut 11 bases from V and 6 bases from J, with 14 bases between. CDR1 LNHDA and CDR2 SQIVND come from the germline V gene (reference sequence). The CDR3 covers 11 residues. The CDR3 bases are TGTGCCGGAGGCCCTGAGGGCGAGCAGTACTTC. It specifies CAGGPEGEQYF.

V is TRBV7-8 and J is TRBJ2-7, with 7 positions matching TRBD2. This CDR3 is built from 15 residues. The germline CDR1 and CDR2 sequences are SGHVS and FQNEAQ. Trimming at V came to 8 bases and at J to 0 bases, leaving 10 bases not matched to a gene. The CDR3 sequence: CASARGGALSYEQYF. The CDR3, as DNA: TGTGCCAGCGCTCGGGGAGGGGCACTCTCCTACGAGCAGTACTTC.

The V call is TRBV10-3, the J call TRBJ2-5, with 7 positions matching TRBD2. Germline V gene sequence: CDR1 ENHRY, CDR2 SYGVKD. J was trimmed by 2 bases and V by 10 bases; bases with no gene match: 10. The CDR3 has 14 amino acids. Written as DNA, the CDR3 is TGTGCCAGCTCGGCCGGGACTACACAAGAGACCCAGTACTTC. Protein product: CASSAGTTQETQYF.

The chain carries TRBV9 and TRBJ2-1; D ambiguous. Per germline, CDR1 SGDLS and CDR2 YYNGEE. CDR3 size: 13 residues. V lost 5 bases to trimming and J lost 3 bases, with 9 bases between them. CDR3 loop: CASSRLSYNEQFF. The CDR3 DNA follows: TGTGCCAGCAGTAGACTCAGCTACAATGAGCAGTTCTTC.

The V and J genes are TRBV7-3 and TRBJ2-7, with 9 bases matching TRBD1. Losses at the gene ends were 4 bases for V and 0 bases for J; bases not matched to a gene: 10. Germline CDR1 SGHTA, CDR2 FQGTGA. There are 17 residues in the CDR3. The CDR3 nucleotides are TGTGCCAGCAGCTCCCCGGGGACAGGGAAAAACTCCTACGAGCAGTACTTC. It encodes CASSSPGTGKNSYEQYF.

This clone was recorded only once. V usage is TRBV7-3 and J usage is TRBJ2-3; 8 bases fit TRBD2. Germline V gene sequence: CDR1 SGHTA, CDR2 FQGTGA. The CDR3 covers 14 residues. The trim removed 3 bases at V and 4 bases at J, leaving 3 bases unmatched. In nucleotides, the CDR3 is TGTGCCAGCAGCTTTGGACTAGCCTCAGATACGCAGTATTTT. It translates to CASSFGLASDTQYF.

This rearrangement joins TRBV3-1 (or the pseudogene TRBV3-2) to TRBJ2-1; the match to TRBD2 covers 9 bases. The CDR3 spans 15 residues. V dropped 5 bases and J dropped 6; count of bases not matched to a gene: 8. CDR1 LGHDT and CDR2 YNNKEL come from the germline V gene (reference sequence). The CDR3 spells CASSSNLAGFNEQFF. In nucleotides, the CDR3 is TGTGCCAGCAGCTCGAATCTAGCGGGGTTCAATGAGCAGTTCTTC.

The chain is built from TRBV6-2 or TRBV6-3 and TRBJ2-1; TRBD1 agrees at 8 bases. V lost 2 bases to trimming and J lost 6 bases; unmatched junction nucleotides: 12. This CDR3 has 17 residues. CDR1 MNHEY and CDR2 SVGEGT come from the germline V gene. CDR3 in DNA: TGTGCCAGCAGTTACACTCGATATCCTACAGGGGGCAATGAGCAGTTCTTC. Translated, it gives CASSYTRYPTGGNEQFF.

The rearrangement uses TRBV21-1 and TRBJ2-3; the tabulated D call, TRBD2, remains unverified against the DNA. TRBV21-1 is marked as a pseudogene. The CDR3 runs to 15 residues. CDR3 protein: CASSKSGRDTDTQYF. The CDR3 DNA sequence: TGTGCCAGCAGCAAGAGCGGTCGGGACACAGATACGCAGTATTTT.

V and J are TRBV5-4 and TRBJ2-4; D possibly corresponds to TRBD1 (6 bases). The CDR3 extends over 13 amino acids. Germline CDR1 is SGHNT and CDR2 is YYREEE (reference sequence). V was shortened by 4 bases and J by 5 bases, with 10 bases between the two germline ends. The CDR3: CASSRTDQNIQYF. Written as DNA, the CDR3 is TGTGCCAGCAGCCGGACAGACCAAAACATTCAGTACTTC.

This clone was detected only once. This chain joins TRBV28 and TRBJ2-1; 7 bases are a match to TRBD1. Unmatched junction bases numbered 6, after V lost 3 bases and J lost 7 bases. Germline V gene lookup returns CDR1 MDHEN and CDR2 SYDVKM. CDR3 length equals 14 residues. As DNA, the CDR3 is TGTGCCAGCAGTTTCACAGGGGCGCATAATGAGCAGTTCTTC. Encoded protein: CASSFTGAHNEQFF.